This T cell receptor beta chain came from a study of blood T cells in healthy people across ages. Study-wide points: Naive T cell percentage by flow cytometry tracked strongly with beta diversity. Estimated diversity across one million T cells was deemed an underestimate. Relative to aged donors, long-lived donors carried more naive CD4+ cells and displayed higher diversity.

A sample-barcoded 5' primer and a J-beta primer mix were used in a second PCR of roughly 7 to 12 cycles. TCRdb reanalysed the 5' RACE reads using MiXCR and keeps one entry per CDR3 protein. This sample carries under 2 million distinct CDR3 sequences, around 36% of them seen once, and the ten largest clones take roughly 12%. This clonotype was seen more than once but under ten times. The antigen is not known. About 9.6 milliliters of peripheral blood were drawn from each donor into EDTA-treated tubes. The TCR comes from a young woman in good health. The sequencing input was blood.

CDR3 sequence: CSARDSKRGQETQYF. The CDR3 nucleotides read TGCAGTGCTAGAGATTCGAAGCGGGGACAAGAGACCCAGTACTTC. The genes are TRBV20-1 and TRBJ2-5, with TRBD2 matching over 7 bases. The CDR3 is made up of 15 amino acids. The V and J ends lost 0 bases and 2 bases, in that order; junction bases with no gene match: 6. Germline values: CDR1 DFQATT, CDR2 SNEGSKA (reference sequence).